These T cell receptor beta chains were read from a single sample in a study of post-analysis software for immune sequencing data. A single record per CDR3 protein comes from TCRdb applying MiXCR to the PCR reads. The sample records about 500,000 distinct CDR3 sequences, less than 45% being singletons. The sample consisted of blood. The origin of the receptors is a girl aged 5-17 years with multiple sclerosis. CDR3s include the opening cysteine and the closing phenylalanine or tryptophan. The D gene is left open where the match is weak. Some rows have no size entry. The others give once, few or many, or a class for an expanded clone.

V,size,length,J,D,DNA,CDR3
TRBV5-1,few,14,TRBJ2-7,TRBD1,TGCGCCAGCAGCGCGGACAGGATCTTCTACGAGCAGTACTTC,CASSADRIFYEQYF
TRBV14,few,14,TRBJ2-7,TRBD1,TGTGCCAGCAGCCAAGCGACAGGGGGGGCCGAGCAGTACTTC,CASSQATGGAEQYF
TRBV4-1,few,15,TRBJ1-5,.,TGCGCCAGCAGCCAAGTCTCGGGGGGTAATCAGCCCCAGCATTTT,CASSQVSGGNQPQHF
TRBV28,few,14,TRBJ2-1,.,TGTGCCAGCATAGGCGCTCCCATGGGCAATGAGCAGTTCTTC,CASIGAPMGNEQFF
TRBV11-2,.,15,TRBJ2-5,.,TGTGCCAGCAGCTTAGATTACAGGGAGGGTGGAAGACAGTACTTC,CASSLDYREGGRQYF
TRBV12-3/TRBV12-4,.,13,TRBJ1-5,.,TGTGCCAGCAGCGCCCACATTAATCAGCCCCAGCATTTT,CASSAHINQPQHF
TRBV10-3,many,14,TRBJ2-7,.,TGTGCCATCAGTGAGTCCCAGAGCTCCTACGAGCAGTACTTC,CAISESQSSYEQYF
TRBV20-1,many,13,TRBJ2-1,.,TGCAGTGCTACGAGCGGGCTGCACGATGAGCAGTTCTTC,CSATSGLHDEQFF
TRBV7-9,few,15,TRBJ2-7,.,TGTGCCAGCAGCGCAACAGGGACCCTAACCTACGAGCAGTACTTC,CASSATGTLTYEQYF
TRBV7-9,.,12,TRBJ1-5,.,TGTGCCAACAGCCCCCAGGATCAGCCCCAGCATTTT,CANSPQDQPQHF
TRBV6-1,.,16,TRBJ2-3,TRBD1,TGTGCCAGCAGTGAAGAGGCGGGACAGGTGGTAGATACGCAGTATTTT,CASSEEAGQVVDTQYF
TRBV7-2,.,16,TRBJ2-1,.,TGTGCCAGCAGCTTAGCATCTCTGGGTCTATACAATGAGCAGTTCTTC,CASSLASLGLYNEQFF
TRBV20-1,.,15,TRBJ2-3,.,TGCAGTGCTACAACCGGGACAACTAGCACAGATACGCAGTATTTT,CSATTGTTSTDTQYF
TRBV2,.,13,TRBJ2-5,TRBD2,TGTGCCAGCGAACTAGCGGGAGTAGAGACCCAGTACTTC,CASELAGVETQYF
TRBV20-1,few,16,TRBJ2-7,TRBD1,TGCAGTGCTAGGCCCTCCCTAGGGGGCCAGGCCTACGAGCAGTACTTC,CSARPSLGGQAYEQYF
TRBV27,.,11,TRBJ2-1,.,TGTGCCAGCAGTAGCCAAGAGACCCAGTTCTTC,CASSSQETQFF
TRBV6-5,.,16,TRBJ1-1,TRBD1,TGTGCCAGCAGCCCTGGGGGAGGGACAGCGAACACTGAAGCTTTCTTT,CASSPGGGTANTEAFF
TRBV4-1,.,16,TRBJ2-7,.,TGCGCCAGCAGCCCCCGGGGGAGCGGTAGAACCTACGAGCAGTACTTC,CASSPRGSGRTYEQYF
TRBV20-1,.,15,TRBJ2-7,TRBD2,TGCAGTGCTAGAGCTGGGGAGGGAGACCCCTACGAGCAGTACTTC,CSARAGEGDPYEQYF
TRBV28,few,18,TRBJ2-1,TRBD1,TGTGCCAGCAGTTCTATCGCCTTGGACAGGGGTGATTACAATGAGCAGTTCTTC,CASSSIALDRGDYNEQFF
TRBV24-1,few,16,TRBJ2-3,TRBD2,TGTGCCACCAGTGATCGACTAGCGGGAGATGCAGATACGCAGTATTTT,CATSDRLAGDADTQYF
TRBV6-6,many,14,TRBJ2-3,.,TGTGCCAGCACTGCCCTGGAGGTAGGGGATACGCAGTATTTT,CASTALEVGDTQYF
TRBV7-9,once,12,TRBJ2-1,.,TGTGCCAGCAGCACAAGTGTGAATGAGCAGTTCTTC,CASSTSVNEQFF
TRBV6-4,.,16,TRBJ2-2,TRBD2,TGTGCCAGCAGTGACGAAGGAGCGGGAGGGACCGGGGAGCTGTTTTTT,CASSDEGAGGTGELFF
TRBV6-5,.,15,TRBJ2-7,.,TGTGCCAGCAGTTACTCTCCTAGCGCAACCTACGAGCAGTACTTC,CASSYSPSATYEQYF
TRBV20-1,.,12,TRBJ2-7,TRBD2,TGCAGTGCACGGGCGGGAGGAGGCGAGCAGTACTTC,CSARAGGGEQYF
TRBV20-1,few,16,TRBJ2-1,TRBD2,TGCAGTGCTAGAGATGGGTCTAGCGGGTACTACAATGAGCAGTTCTTC,CSARDGSSGYYNEQFF
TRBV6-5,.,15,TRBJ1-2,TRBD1,TGTGCCAGCAGATCCTCTTCAGGTGGGACAGGAGGCTACACCTTC,CASRSSSGGTGGYTF
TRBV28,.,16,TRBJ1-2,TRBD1,TGTGCCAGCAGTTCCCAGGGGGAAACACCCTTCTATGGCTACACCTTC,CASSSQGETPFYGYTF
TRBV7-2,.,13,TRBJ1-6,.,TGTGCCAGCAGCTTATATTCCGACTCACCCCTCCACTTT,CASSLYSDSPLHF
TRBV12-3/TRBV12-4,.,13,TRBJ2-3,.,TGTGCCAGTGGAAGACTGTGCACAGATACGCAGTATTTT,CASGRLCTDTQYF
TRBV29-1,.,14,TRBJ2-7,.,TGCAGCGTTGAGAGGGCCGATAGCTCCTACGAGCAGTACTTC,CSVERADSSYEQYF
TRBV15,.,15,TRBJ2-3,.,TGTGCCACCAGCAGAGACGGAGCTGGGGGGCATACGCAGTATTTT,CATSRDGAGGHTQYF
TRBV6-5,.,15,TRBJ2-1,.,TGTGCCAGCAGTTACCTACCCTCGGCCGGGAGTGGGCAGTTCTTC,CASSYLPSAGSGQFF
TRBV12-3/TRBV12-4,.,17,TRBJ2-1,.,TGTGCCAGCAGTTTAAGGGGGACTGGGGGGAGTGGCAATGAGCAGTTCTTC,CASSLRGTGGSGNEQFF
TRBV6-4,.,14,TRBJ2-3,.,TGTGCCAGCAGTCCTGGGGGGTGGACAGATACGCAGTATTTT,CASSPGGWTDTQYF
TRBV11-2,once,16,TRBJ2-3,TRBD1,TGTGCCAGCAGCTCCAATACCGGGACAGGGGGAGATACGCAGTATTTT,CASSSNTGTGGDTQYF
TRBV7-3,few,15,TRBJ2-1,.,TGTGCCAGCAGCCCCCAGTTAGCGGACTACAATGAGCAGTTCTTC,CASSPQLADYNEQFF
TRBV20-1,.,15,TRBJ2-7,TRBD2,TGCAGTGCTAGAGGTTCGAGCGGGAGCTTGAACGAGCAGTACTTC,CSARGSSGSLNEQYF
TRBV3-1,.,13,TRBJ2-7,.,TGTGCCAGCAGCCAAGATGACCGGGCCGAGCAGTACTTC,CASSQDDRAEQYF
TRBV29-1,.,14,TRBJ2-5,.,TGCAGCGCTGACCGGGAGGGGGCCAACAATGAGCAGTACTTC,CSADREGANNEQYF
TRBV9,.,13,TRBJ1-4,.,TGTGCCAGCAGCGTAGTGCCTAGCGAAAAACTGTTTTTT,CASSVVPSEKLFF
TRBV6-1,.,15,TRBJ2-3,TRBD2,TGTGCCAGCAGTGCTAGCGGGAGTTGGACAGATACGCAGTATTTT,CASSASGSWTDTQYF
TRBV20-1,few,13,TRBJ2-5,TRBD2,TGCAGTGCAGAGACTAGCGGGAGGGGGACCCAGTACTTC,CSAETSGRGTQYF
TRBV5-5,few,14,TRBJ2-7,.,TGTGCCAGCAGCTTCCACGGGCCTCCCTACGAGCAGTACTTC,CASSFHGPPYEQYF
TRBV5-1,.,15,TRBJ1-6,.,TGCGCCAGCAGCTTGGGAGGGCCCGTTAATTCACCCCTCCACTTT,CASSLGGPVNSPLHF
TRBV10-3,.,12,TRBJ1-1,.,TGTGCCATCAAAGCAGCGAATACTGAAGCTTTCTTT,CAIKAANTEAFF
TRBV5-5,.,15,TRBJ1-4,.,TGTGCCAGCAGCAGGACGGGGGATATGGATGAAAAACTGTTTTTT,CASSRTGDMDEKLFF
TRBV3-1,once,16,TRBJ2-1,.,TGTGCCAGCAGCGACGGACGGGGCCACTCCTACAATGAGCAGTTCTTC,CASSDGRGHSYNEQFF
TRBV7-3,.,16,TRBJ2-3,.,TGTGCCAGCAGCCCCGGGAGCGGGACACGCACAGATACGCAGTATTTT,CASSPGSGTRTDTQYF
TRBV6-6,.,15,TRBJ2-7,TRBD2,TGTGCCAGCAGTACCGGACTAGCGGGAGTCACCGAGCAGTACTTC,CASSTGLAGVTEQYF
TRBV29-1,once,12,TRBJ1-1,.,TGCAGCGTTGAACCGGGGTTAGATGAAGCTTTCTTT,CSVEPGLDEAFF
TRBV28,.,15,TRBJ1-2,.,TGTGCCAGCAATCCGTCAACGGGACGGGACTATGGCTACACCTTC,CASNPSTGRDYGYTF